Listed below are T cell receptor beta chains from one sample, sequenced in a study of blood T cell repertoires in COVID-19. The protocol was immunoSEQ multiplex PCR, while the TCRdb copy is restricted to in-frame clones and leaves out a portion. The profile covers roughly 320,000 clones, with 85% to 95% appearing a single time and roughly 3.9% taken by the ten largest. The sample consisted of PBMCs or T cells enriched from blood (not recorded which). Receptor source: a woman between 25 and 40 years old who had been exposed to COVID-19. Each CDR3 is given with its conserved first and last residue. The order of the fields is clone size, D gene, CDR3 length, J gene, V gene, CDR3 protein, CDR3 DNA. The D gene is left open where the match is weak. The size of a clone is reported for some rows only, either as once, few or many, or as a class for expanded clones.

clone_size: .
d_call: TRBD1
cdr3_length: 15
j_call: TRBJ1-2
v_call: TRBV4-2
cdr3_aa: CASSQVADRVYGYTF
cdr3_nt: TGTGCCAGCAGCCAAGTGGCGGACAGGGTTTATGGCTACACCTTC

clone_size: .
d_call: TRBD2
cdr3_length: 17
j_call: TRBJ2-3
v_call: TRBV5-1
cdr3_aa: CASSLALAGGLPDTQYF
cdr3_nt: TGCGCCAGCAGCTTGGCCCTAGCGGGGGGTCTTCCAGATACGCAGTATTTT

clone_size: .
d_call: .
cdr3_length: 15
j_call: TRBJ2-3
v_call: TRBV5-4
cdr3_aa: CASSFRGRNTDTQYF
cdr3_nt: TGTGCCAGCAGCTTTCGGGGTCGGAACACAGATACGCAGTATTTT

clone_size: .
d_call: .
cdr3_length: 13
j_call: TRBJ2-7
v_call: TRBV3-1/TRBV3-2
cdr3_aa: CASSQGPGAGSSF
cdr3_nt: TGTGCCAGCAGCCAAGGCCCGGGCGCAGGGTCCTCCTTC

clone_size: few
d_call: TRBD1
cdr3_length: 13
j_call: TRBJ2-7
v_call: TRBV7-6
cdr3_aa: CASSWDRVNEQYF
cdr3_nt: TGTGCCAGCAGCTGGGACAGGGTGAACGAGCAGTACTTC

clone_size: .
d_call: .
cdr3_length: 15
j_call: TRBJ2-1
v_call: TRBV19
cdr3_aa: CASSANSGPYNEQFF
cdr3_nt: TGTGCCAGTAGTGCGAATAGCGGTCCCTACAATGAGCAGTTCTTC

clone_size: .
d_call: TRBD2
cdr3_length: 20
j_call: TRBJ2-3
v_call: TRBV5-1
cdr3_aa: CASSLIPGTSGGQPTDTQYF
cdr3_nt: TGCGCCAGCAGCTTGATTCCCGGGACTAGCGGGGGTCAACCCACAGATACGCAGTATTTT

clone_size: .
d_call: .
cdr3_length: 15
j_call: TRBJ2-3
v_call: TRBV7-9
cdr3_aa: CASSLVLAETDTQYF
cdr3_nt: TGTGCCAGCAGCTTAGTCCTGGCGGAAACAGATACGCAGTATTTT

clone_size: .
d_call: TRBD1
cdr3_length: 17
j_call: TRBJ1-1
v_call: TRBV27
cdr3_aa: CASSLGTGLTRNTEAFF
cdr3_nt: TGTGCCAGCAGTTTAGGGACAGGGCTTACCAGGAACACTGAAGCTTTCTTT

clone_size: .
d_call: .
cdr3_length: 14
j_call: TRBJ2-7
v_call: TRBV7-2
cdr3_aa: CASSLGRGSYEQYF
cdr3_nt: TGTGCCAGCAGCTTAGGGAGGGGTTCCTACGAGCAGTACTTC

clone_size: .
d_call: .
cdr3_length: 16
j_call: TRBJ1-6
v_call: TRBV14
cdr3_aa: CASSIRRAPGESPLHF
cdr3_nt: TGTGCCAGCAGCATCCGGCGGGCCCCGGGGGAATCACCCCTCCACTTT

clone_size: .
d_call: .
cdr3_length: 15
j_call: TRBJ1-2
v_call: TRBV2
cdr3_aa: CASGDPGVGGYGYTF
cdr3_nt: TGTGCCAGCGGAGATCCGGGAGTCGGGGGCTATGGCTACACCTTC

clone_size: .
d_call: .
cdr3_length: 12
j_call: TRBJ2-7
v_call: TRBV30
cdr3_aa: CAWSVGGYEQYF
cdr3_nt: TGTGCCTGGAGTGTAGGAGGCTACGAGCAGTACTTC

clone_size: .
d_call: TRBD1
cdr3_length: 17
j_call: TRBJ1-6
v_call: TRBV19
cdr3_aa: CASGQAEMRTYNSPLHF
cdr3_nt: TGTGCCAGCGGACAGGCCGAGATGAGAACCTATAATTCACCCCTCCACTTT

clone_size: .
d_call: TRBD1
cdr3_length: 14
j_call: TRBJ1-4
v_call: TRBV2
cdr3_aa: CASRATGTGEKLFF
cdr3_nt: TGTGCCAGCAGGGCTACCGGGACAGGGGAAAAACTGTTTTTT

clone_size: .
d_call: .
cdr3_length: 14
j_call: TRBJ1-5
v_call: TRBV5-4
cdr3_aa: CASSLAGGNQPQHF
cdr3_nt: TGTGCCAGCAGCTTGGCGGGTGGCAATCAGCCCCAGCATTTT

clone_size: .
d_call: TRBD2
cdr3_length: 15
j_call: TRBJ2-7
v_call: TRBV11-2
cdr3_aa: CASSLVAGGIYEQYF
cdr3_nt: TGTGCCAGCAGCTTAGTGGCGGGGGGAATTTACGAGCAGTACTTC

clone_size: .
d_call: TRBD1
cdr3_length: 16
j_call: TRBJ1-2
v_call: TRBV7-8
cdr3_aa: CASSDQQGRINYGYTF
cdr3_nt: TGTGCCAGCAGCGACCAACAGGGGCGAATTAACTATGGCTACACCTTC

clone_size: .
d_call: .
cdr3_length: 17
j_call: TRBJ2-3
v_call: TRBV9
cdr3_aa: CASSPKGAATSMDTQYF
cdr3_nt: TGTGCCAGCAGCCCGAAAGGGGCCGCCACGAGTATGGATACGCAGTATTTT

clone_size: .
d_call: TRBD2
cdr3_length: 14
j_call: TRBJ2-3
v_call: TRBV6-5
cdr3_aa: CASSPSGGAGSQYF
cdr3_nt: TGTGCCAGCAGTCCTAGCGGGGGGGCCGGTTCGCAGTATTTT

clone_size: .
d_call: .
cdr3_length: 14
j_call: TRBJ1-3
v_call: TRBV15
cdr3_aa: CATTRGRERNTIYF
cdr3_nt: TGTGCCACCACCCGGGGGAGGGAAAGAAACACCATATATTTT

clone_size: .
d_call: TRBD1
cdr3_length: 13
j_call: TRBJ2-5
v_call: TRBV7-6
cdr3_aa: CASSLGTGEKVYF
cdr3_nt: TGTGCCAGCAGCCTCGGGACAGGGGAAAAAGTGTACTTC

clone_size: .
d_call: .
cdr3_length: 15
j_call: TRBJ1-6
v_call: TRBV5-1
cdr3_aa: CASSMGQGINSPLHF
cdr3_nt: TGCGCCAGCAGTATGGGGCAGGGGATCAATTCACCCCTCCACTTT

clone_size: once
d_call: .
cdr3_length: 14
j_call: TRBJ1-5
v_call: TRBV2
cdr3_aa: CASSGTVLNQPQHF
cdr3_nt: TGTGCCAGCAGTGGGACAGTGCTCAATCAGCCCCAGCATTTT

clone_size: .
d_call: TRBD1
cdr3_length: 14
j_call: TRBJ1-1
v_call: TRBV4-3
cdr3_aa: CASSPTGGNTEAFF
cdr3_nt: TGCGCCAGCAGCCCGACAGGGGGGAACACTGAAGCTTTCTTT

clone_size: .
d_call: .
cdr3_length: 16
j_call: TRBJ2-3
v_call: TRBV21-1
cdr3_aa: CASSMKTSGCTDTQYF
cdr3_nt: TGTGCCAGCAGCATGAAGACTAGCGGATGCACAGATACGCAGTATTTT

clone_size: .
d_call: .
cdr3_length: 19
j_call: TRBJ2-7
v_call: TRBV12-2
cdr3_aa: CANAPTFRDRGPYSYEQYF
cdr3_nt: TGTGCAAACGCACCTACATTCCGGGACAGGGGGCCCTACTCCTACGAGCAGTACTTC

clone_size: .
d_call: .
cdr3_length: 14
j_call: TRBJ2-1
v_call: TRBV30
cdr3_aa: CAWAPTGGYNEQFF
cdr3_nt: TGTGCCTGGGCGCCCACCGGAGGGTACAATGAGCAGTTCTTC

clone_size: .
d_call: .
cdr3_length: 14
j_call: TRBJ1-1
v_call: TRBV6-5
cdr3_aa: CASSLGHLNTEAFF
cdr3_nt: TGTGCCAGCAGTCTGGGACACCTGAACACTGAAGCTTTCTTT

clone_size: .
d_call: TRBD2
cdr3_length: 13
j_call: TRBJ2-7
v_call: TRBV7-9
cdr3_aa: CASSLEAGSEQYF
cdr3_nt: TGTGCCAGCAGCTTAGAAGCGGGAAGCGAGCAGTACTTC

clone_size: .
d_call: TRBD1
cdr3_length: 14
j_call: TRBJ1-2
v_call: TRBV5-1
cdr3_aa: CASSAGQGSGGYTF
cdr3_nt: TGCGCCAGCAGCGCGGGACAGGGCTCGGGTGGCTACACCTTC

clone_size: .
d_call: .
cdr3_length: 15
j_call: TRBJ1-5
v_call: TRBV3-1/TRBV3-2
cdr3_aa: CASSPQGFSNQPQHF
cdr3_nt: TGTGCCAGCAGCCCACAGGGTTTCAGCAATCAGCCCCAGCATTTT

clone_size: .
d_call: TRBD1
cdr3_length: 16
j_call: TRBJ2-2
v_call: TRBV9
cdr3_aa: CASSVVDRGHTGELFF
cdr3_nt: TGTGCCAGCAGCGTAGTTGACAGGGGGCACACCGGGGAGCTGTTTTTT

clone_size: .
d_call: .
cdr3_length: 15
j_call: TRBJ1-3
v_call: TRBV6-5
cdr3_aa: CASTVRPDSGNTIYF
cdr3_nt: TGTGCCAGCACCGTGAGGCCGGACTCTGGAAACACCATATATTTT

clone_size: .
d_call: TRBD1
cdr3_length: 16
j_call: TRBJ1-2
v_call: TRBV7-6
cdr3_aa: CASSSGQGARGYGYTF
cdr3_nt: TGTGCCAGCAGCTCCGGACAGGGGGCGCGGGGCTATGGCTACACCTTC

clone_size: .
d_call: .
cdr3_length: 15
j_call: TRBJ2-5
v_call: TRBV14
cdr3_aa: CASSQGGLMRETQYF
cdr3_nt: TGTGCCAGCAGCCAAGGAGGCTTAATGAGGGAGACCCAGTACTTC

clone_size: .
d_call: TRBD1
cdr3_length: 14
j_call: TRBJ2-7
v_call: TRBV19
cdr3_aa: CASSIGTGVYEQYF
cdr3_nt: TGTGCCAGTAGTATAGGGACAGGGGTTTACGAGCAGTACTTC

clone_size: once
d_call: TRBD1
cdr3_length: 14
j_call: TRBJ1-2
v_call: TRBV5-8
cdr3_aa: CASTLRGLNYGYTF
cdr3_nt: TGTGCCAGCACCCTCAGGGGGCTCAACTATGGCTACACCTTC

clone_size: .
d_call: TRBD1
cdr3_length: 19
j_call: TRBJ1-1
v_call: TRBV4-1
cdr3_aa: CASSQRVFRDRGRDTEAFF
cdr3_nt: TGCGCCAGCAGCCAAAGGGTTTTTCGGGACAGGGGGCGAGACACTGAAGCTTTCTTT

clone_size: few
d_call: TRBD1
cdr3_length: 13
j_call: TRBJ2-7
v_call: TRBV19
cdr3_aa: CASGEQGLRKQYF
cdr3_nt: TGTGCCAGTGGGGAACAGGGGCTACGAAAGCAGTACTTC

clone_size: .
d_call: TRBD2
cdr3_length: 19
j_call: TRBJ2-2
v_call: TRBV5-4
cdr3_aa: CASSLGTGLAGRGTGELFF
cdr3_nt: TGTGCCAGCAGCTTGGGGACGGGACTAGCGGGGCGAGGGACCGGGGAGCTGTTTTTT

clone_size: .
d_call: .
cdr3_length: 13
j_call: TRBJ1-2
v_call: TRBV6-6
cdr3_aa: CASSYIGYGGYTF
cdr3_nt: TGTGCCAGCAGTTACATCGGCTACGGGGGCTACACCTTC

clone_size: once
d_call: .
cdr3_length: 15
j_call: TRBJ1-1
v_call: TRBV30
cdr3_aa: CAWSVLGRVNTEAFF
cdr3_nt: TGTGCCTGGAGTGTACTCGGCAGGGTGAACACTGAAGCTTTCTTT